Each of the 2 T cell receptor beta chains below was sequenced from the same sample in a study of identical twins. TCRdb called the 5' RACE reads again in MiXCR, with one record for every CDR3 protein. Of about 530,000 distinct CDR3 sequences detected, around 22% appear once; the ten largest clones hold around 0.5%. These sequences were also reported in another study, on yellow fever vaccine responses in identical twins.

Input material: CD4+ T cells sorted from blood. The receptors were gathered from a woman between 18 and 30 years old in good health.

This rearrangement joins TRBV5-1 to TRBJ2-2, with TRBD2 identical over 8 bases. Germline CDR1 and CDR2: SGHRS and YFSETQ. The CDR3 extends over 15 amino acids. J was trimmed by 2 bases and V by 6 bases; bases with no gene match: 6. The chain's CDR3 is CASTQREINTGELFF. DNA for the CDR3: TGCGCCAGCACACAGCGGGAGATTAACACCGGGGAGCTGTTTTTT.

Only a few counts were recorded for this clonotype. CDR3 region: CASSLAQGKGGYTF. The CDR3 DNA is TGCGCCAGCAGCTTGGCCCAGGGCAAGGGTGGCTACACCTTC. This chain joins TRBV5-1 and TRBJ1-2; possible D gene TRBD1, 5 bases. CDR1 SGHRS and CDR2 YFSETQ come from the germline V gene. The CDR3 has 14 residues. Trimming pared 0 bases from V and 7 bases from J, leaving 13 bases between.